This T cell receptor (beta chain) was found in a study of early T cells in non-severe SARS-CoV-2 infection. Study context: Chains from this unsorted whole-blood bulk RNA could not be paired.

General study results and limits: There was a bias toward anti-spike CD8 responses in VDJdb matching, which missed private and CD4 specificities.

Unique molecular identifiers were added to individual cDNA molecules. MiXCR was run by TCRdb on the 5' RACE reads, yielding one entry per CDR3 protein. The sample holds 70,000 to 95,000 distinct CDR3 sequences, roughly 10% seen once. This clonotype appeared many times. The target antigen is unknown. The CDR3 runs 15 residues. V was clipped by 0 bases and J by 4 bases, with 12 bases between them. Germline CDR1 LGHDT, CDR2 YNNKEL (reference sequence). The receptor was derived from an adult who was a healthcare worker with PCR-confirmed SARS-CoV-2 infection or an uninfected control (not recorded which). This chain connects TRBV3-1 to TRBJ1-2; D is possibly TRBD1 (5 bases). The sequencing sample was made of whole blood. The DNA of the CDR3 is TGTGCCAGCAGCCAAGATCCAGGGAGGTCCTATGGCTACACCTTC. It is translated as CASSQDPGRSYGYTF. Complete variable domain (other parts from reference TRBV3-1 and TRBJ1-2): DTAVSQTPKYLVTQMGNDKSIKCEQNLGHDTMYWYKQDSKKFLKIMFSYNNKELIINETVPNRFSPKSPDKAHLNLHINSLELGDSAVYFCASSQDPGRSYGYTFGSGTRLTVV.